The 5 T cell receptor beta chains in this list originate from one sample, sequenced in a study of technical replicates of blood from a few donors (dated by TCRdb to about 2017). Receptor amplification or capture employed the immunoSEQ multiplex PCR assay. The table comes from immuneACCESS by way of TCRdb, which keeps in-frame sequences with V and J called. Part of the clones is missing from these tables; in studies checked, under half for an unresolved V gene and the rest for unknown reasons. Here the sample has under 85,000 clones; almost 98% occur a single time. More than 0.15% of the sample goes to the ten largest clones. Material: T cells isolated from PBMCs. Source of these receptors: a human donor in good health.

The chain links TRBV7-9 to TRBJ2-3; a possible D gene is TRBD2 (7 bases). CDR1 SEHNR and CDR2 FQNEAQ come from the germline V gene (reference sequence). This CDR3 has 17 residues. Trimming took off 4 bases at V and 1 base at J, with 18 bases between the two ends. The CDR3: CASSYKGGGLGTDTQYF. The CDR3 DNA sequence: TGTGCCAGCAGCTACAAGGGAGGGGGTCTCGGCACAGATACGCAGTATTTT.

J is TRBJ2-1 and V is TRBV2, with D uncertain. The CDR3 totals 11 residues. V was pared by 5 bases and J by 4 bases, with 3 bases between. CDR1 is SNHLY and CDR2 is FYNNEI in the germline V gene. The CDR3 sequence is CASSPYNEQFF. The DNA for the CDR3 is TGTGCCAGCAGTCCTTACAATGAGCAGTTCTTC. The full variable domain, in which reference TRBV2 and TRBJ2-1 provide the parts outside the CDR3, is EPEVTQTPSHQVTQMGQEVILRCVPISNHLYFYWYRQILGQKVEFLVSFYNNEISEKSEIFDDQFSVERPDGSNFTLKIRSTKLEDSAMYFCASSPYNEQFFGPGTRLTVL.

The chain recombines TRBV7-2 with TRBJ2-1, with 8 bases matching TRBD2. The CDR3 sequence is 15 residues long. CDR1 and CDR2 from the germline V gene are SGHTA and FQGNSA. J was trimmed by 9 bases and V by 5 bases; bases with no gene match: 12. Here the CDR3 reads CASSPGGPGRGEQFF. The CDR3 region has the DNA TGTGCCAGCAGCCCGGGGGGGCCAGGGAGGGGTGAGCAGTTCTTC.

V is TRBV7-3 and J is TRBJ1-6, with 7 bases that match TRBD1. Germline V CDR1 and CDR2: SGHTA, FQGTGA. V shed 5 bases and J 7 bases; nucleotides not matched to a gene: 5. The CDR3 length is 14 residues. The CDR3 nucleotides read TGTGCCAGCAGCCCGGGACAGCCCAATTCACCCCTCCACTTT. This translates into CASSPGQPNSPLHF.

J is TRBJ2-7 and V is TRBV6-5, with 8 bases fitting TRBD2. The V gene end was trimmed by 4 bases and the J gene end by 3 bases; junction bases not matched to a gene: 8. Germline CDR1 MNHEY, CDR2 SVGAGI. CDR3 length: 15 residues. This CDR3 reads CASSFSGGFYYEQYF. The CDR3 nucleotides read TGTGCCAGCAGTTTCAGCGGGGGTTTCTACTACGAGCAGTACTTC.